This T cell receptor (beta chain) originates from a study of blood T cell repertoires in COVID-19. Germline V gene sequence: CDR1 SEHNR, CDR2 FQNEAQ (reference sequence). This CDR3 comprises 15 residues. With V trimmed by 5 bases and J by 3 bases, 7 bases remained unmatched. Produced via immunoSEQ multiplex PCR; TCRdb's table is partial and in-frame only. Among around 170,000 clones listed, around 85% were seen once. This receptor was identified in a middle-aged man with active or convalescent COVID-19. The chain recombines TRBV7-9 with TRBJ2-5; 9 nucleotides match TRBD1. The sample taken for sequencing was peripheral blood. The chain's CDR3 is CASSVTGTGKETQYF. The CDR3 DNA follows: TGTGCCAGCAGCGTCACCGGGACAGGGAAAGAGACCCAGTACTTC.